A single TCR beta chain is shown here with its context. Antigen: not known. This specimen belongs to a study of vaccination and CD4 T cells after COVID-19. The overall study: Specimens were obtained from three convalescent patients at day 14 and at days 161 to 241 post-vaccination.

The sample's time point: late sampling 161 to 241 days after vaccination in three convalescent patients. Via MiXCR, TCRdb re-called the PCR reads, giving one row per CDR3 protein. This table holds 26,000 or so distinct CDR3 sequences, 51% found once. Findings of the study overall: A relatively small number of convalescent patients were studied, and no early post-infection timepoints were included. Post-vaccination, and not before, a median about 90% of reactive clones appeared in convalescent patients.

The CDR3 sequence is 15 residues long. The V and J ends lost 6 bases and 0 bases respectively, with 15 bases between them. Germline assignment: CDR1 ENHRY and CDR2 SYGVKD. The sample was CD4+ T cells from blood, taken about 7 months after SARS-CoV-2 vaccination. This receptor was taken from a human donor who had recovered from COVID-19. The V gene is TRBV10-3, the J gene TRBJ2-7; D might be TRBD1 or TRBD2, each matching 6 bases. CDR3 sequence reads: CAIRGGLQSSYEQYF. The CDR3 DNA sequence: TGTGCCATCAGAGGGGGACTGCAGAGCTCCTACGAGCAGTACTTC.